Sequencing of this T cell receptor beta chain was carried out in a study of blood T cell repertoires in COVID-19. Overall study: From the United States, Italy and Spain came samples of acute and convalescent COVID-19. The analysed material was cDNA or gDNA that came from T cells, B-cell-depleted T cells, or PBMCs.

In the study's own analysis: Estimation of nucleated cell counts was performed using reference gene primer amplification. Assay used: immunoSEQ multiplex PCR; TCRdb lists only in-frame clones, some missing. V, J and clone size are taken as reported in that table, and D and trimming were inferred from the DNA itself. The sample comprises about 110,000 clones, over 75% of which are singletons, and roughly 4% rests with the top ten. The material sequenced was peripheral blood. The receptor was isolated from a woman aged 70 to 79 with acute or convalescent COVID-19.

CDR3 DNA: TGTGCCAGCAGCCCTACCGGGACTAGAAACAATGAGCAGTTCTTC. This gives the protein CASSPTGTRNNEQFF. The J gene is TRBJ2-1, the V gene TRBV5-4; 8 nucleotides align to TRBD2. Germline values: CDR1 SGHNT, CDR2 YYREEE (reference sequence). This CDR3 contains 15 residues. V lost 4 bases to trimming and J lost 5 bases; unmatched junction nucleotides: 8. Full variable domain (missing parts from reference TRBV5-4 and TRBJ2-1): ETGVTQSPTHLIKTRGQQVTLRCSSQSGHNTVSWYQQALGQGPQFIFQYYREEENGRGNFPPRFSGLQFPNYSSELNVNALELDDSALYLCASSPTGTRNNEQFFGPGTRLTVL.